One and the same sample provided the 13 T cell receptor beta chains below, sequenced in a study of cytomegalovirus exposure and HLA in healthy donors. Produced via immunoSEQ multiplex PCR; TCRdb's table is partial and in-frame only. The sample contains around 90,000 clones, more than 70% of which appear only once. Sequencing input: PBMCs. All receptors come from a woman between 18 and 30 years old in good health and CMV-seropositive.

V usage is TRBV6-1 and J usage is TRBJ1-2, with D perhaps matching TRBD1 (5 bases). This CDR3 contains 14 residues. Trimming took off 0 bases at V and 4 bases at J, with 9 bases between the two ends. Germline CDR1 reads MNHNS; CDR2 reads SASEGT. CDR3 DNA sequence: TGTGCCAGCAGTGAAGCTTTCCAGGGCTATGGCTACACCTTC. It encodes CASSEAFQGYGYTF.

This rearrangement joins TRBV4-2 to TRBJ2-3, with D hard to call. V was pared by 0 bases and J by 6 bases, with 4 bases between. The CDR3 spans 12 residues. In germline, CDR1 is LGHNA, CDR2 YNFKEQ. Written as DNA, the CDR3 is TGTGCCAGCAGCCAAGACAGGGATACGCAGTATTTT. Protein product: CASSQDRDTQYF.

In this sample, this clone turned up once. CDR3 sequence: CASSYRDRGYGYTF. The CDR3 nucleotides are TGTGCCAGCAGTTACCGCGACAGGGGCTATGGCTACACCTTC. V and J are TRBV27 and TRBJ1-2; 8 bases map to TRBD1. The CDR3 runs to 14 residues. In germline, CDR1 is MNHEY, CDR2 SMNVEV (reference sequence). The V segment lost 4 bases and the J segment 4 bases; nucleotides outside the gene matches: 5.

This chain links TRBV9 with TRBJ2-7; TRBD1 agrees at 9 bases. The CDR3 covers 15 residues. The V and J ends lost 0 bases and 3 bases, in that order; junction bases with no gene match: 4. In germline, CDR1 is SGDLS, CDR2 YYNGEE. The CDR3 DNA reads TGTGCCAGCAGCGTAGAGGGGACAGGGAGCTACGAGCAGTACTTC. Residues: CASSVEGTGSYEQYF. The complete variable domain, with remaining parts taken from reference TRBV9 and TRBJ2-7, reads DSGVTQTPKHLITATGQRVTLRCSPRSGDLSVYWYQQSLDQGLQFLIQYYNGEERAKGNILERFSAQQFPDLHSELNLSSLELGDSALYFCASSVEGTGSYEQYFGPGTRLTVT.

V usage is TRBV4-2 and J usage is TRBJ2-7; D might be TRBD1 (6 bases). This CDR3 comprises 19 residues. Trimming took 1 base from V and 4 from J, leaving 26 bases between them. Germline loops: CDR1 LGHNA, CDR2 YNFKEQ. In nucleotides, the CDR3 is TGTGCCAGCAGCCAAGCCGAGCTCCGCAGGGGAATGGAGCAGTACGAGCAGTACTTC. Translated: CASSQAELRRGMEQYEQYF.

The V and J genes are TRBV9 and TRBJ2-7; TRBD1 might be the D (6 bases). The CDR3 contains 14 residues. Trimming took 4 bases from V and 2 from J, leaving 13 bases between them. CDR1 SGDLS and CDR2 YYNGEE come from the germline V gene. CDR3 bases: TGTGCCAGCAGCCTCCGGGACACCCCCTACGAGCAGTACTTC. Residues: CASSLRDTPYEQYF.

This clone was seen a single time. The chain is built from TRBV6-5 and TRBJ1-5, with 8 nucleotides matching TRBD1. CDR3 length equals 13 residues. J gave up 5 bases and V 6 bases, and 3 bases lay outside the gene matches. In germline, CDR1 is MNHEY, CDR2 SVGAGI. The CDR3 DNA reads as TGTGCCAGCAGCGGACAGGGCGATCAGCCCCAGCATTTT. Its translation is CASSGQGDQPQHF.

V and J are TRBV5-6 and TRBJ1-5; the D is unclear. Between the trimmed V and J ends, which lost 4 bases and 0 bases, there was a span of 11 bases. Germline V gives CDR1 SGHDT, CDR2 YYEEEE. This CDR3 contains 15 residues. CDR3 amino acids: CASSVVRNSNQPQHF. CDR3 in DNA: TGTGCCAGCAGCGTCGTCAGGAATAGCAATCAGCCCCAGCATTTT. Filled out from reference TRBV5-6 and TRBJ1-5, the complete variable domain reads DAGVTQSPTHLIKTRGQQVTLRCSPKSGHDTVSWYQQALGQGPQFIFQYYEEEERQRGNFPDRFSGHQFPNYSSELNVNALLLGDSALYLCASSVVRNSNQPQHFGDGTRLSIL.

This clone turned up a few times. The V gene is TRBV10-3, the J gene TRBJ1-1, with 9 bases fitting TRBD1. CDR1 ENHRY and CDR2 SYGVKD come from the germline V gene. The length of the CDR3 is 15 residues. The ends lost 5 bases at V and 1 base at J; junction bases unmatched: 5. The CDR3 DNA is TGTGCCATCAGTTTAGGACAGGGGAGGAACACTGAAGCTTTCTTT. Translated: CAISLGQGRNTEAFF.

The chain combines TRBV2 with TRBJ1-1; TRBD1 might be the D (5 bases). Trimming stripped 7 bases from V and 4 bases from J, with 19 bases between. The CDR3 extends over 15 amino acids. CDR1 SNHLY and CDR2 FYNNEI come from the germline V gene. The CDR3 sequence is CASIIDRAAGTEAFF. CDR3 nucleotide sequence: TGTGCCAGCATAATAGACAGAGCAGCGGGCACTGAAGCTTTCTTT.

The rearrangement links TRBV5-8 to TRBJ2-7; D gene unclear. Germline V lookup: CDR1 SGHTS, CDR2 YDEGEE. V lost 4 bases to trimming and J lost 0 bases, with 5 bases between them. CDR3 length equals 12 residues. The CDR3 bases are TGTGCCAGCAGCACCGGCTCCTACGAGCAGTACTTC. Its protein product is CASSTGSYEQYF.

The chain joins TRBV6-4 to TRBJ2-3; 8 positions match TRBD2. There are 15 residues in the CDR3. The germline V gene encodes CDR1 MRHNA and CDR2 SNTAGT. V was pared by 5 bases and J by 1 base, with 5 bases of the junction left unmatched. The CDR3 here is CASSFSGAGTDTQYF. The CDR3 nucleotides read TGTGCCAGCAGTTTTAGCGGGGCCGGCACAGATACGCAGTATTTT.

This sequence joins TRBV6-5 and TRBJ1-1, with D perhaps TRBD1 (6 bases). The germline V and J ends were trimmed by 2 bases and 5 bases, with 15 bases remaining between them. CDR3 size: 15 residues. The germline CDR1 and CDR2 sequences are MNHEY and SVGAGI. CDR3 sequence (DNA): TGTGCCAGCAGTTACGCCTTAGAGGGGGGGACTGAAGCTTTCTTT. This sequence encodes CASSYALEGGTEAFF.